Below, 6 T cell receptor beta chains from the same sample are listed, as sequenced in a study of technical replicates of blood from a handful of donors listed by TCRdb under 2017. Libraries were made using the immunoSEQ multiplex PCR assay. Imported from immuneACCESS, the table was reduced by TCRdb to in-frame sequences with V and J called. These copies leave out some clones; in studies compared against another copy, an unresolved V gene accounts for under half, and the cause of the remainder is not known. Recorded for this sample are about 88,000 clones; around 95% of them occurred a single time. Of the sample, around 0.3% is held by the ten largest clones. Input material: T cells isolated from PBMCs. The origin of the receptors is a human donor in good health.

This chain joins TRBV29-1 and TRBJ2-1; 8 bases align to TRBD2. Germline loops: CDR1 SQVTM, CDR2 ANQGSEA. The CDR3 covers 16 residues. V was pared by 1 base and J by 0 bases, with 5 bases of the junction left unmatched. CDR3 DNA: TGCAGCGTTGAAGGGGGTAGCGGGGCCTCCTACAATGAGCAGTTCTTC. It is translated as CSVEGGSGASYNEQFF.

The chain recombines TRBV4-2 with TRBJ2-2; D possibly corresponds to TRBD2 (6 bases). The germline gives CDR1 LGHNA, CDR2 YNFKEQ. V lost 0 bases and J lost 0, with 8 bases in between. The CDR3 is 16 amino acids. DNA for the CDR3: TGTGCCAGCAGCCAAGATACGGGAGCGAACACCGGGGAGCTGTTTTTT. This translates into CASSQDTGANTGELFF.

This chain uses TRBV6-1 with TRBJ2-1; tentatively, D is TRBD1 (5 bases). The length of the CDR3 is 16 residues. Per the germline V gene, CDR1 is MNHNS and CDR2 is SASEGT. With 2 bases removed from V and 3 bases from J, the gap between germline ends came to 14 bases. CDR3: CASSEMTAQGYNEQFF. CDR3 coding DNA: TGTGCCAGCAGTGAAATGACAGCCCAGGGCTACAATGAGCAGTTCTTC.

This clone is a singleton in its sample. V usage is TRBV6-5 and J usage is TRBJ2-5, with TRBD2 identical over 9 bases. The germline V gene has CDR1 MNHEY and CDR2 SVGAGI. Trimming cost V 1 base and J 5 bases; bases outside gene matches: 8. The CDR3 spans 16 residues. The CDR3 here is CASSYFLAGNGETQYF. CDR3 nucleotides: TGTGCCAGCAGTTACTTCCTAGCGGGAAACGGTGAGACCCAGTACTTC.

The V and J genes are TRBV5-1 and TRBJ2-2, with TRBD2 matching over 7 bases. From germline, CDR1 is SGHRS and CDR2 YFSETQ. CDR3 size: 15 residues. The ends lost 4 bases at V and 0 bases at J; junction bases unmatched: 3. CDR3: CASSPGGSNTGELFF. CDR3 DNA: TGCGCCAGCAGCCCGGGAGGCTCGAACACCGGGGAGCTGTTTTTT.

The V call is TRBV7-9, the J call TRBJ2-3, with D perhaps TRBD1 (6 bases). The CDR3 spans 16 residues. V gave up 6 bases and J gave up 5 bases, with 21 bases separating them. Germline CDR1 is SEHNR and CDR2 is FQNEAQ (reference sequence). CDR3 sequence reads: CASSWNRARGLDTQYF. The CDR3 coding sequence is TGTGCCAGCAGTTGGAACAGGGCACGAGGGTTAGATACGCAGTATTTT.